The clone carrying this T cell receptor beta chain was observed a handful of times. The antigen remains undetermined. CDR3 size: 17 residues. The V gene lost 5 bases and the J gene lost 0 bases, with 17 bases spanning the gap. Germline CDR1 PRHDT, CDR2 FYEKMQ (reference sequence). This record comes from a study of CD8 T cell repertoires and HIV-1 epitope variants. The table came from immunoSEQ multiplex PCR; TCRdb's copy has only in-frame clones and leaves some out. The profile shows more than 2,500 clones, approximately 76% of them singletons. The TCR sequence derives from a male donor with HIV. The rearrangement joins TRBV13 to TRBJ1-3, with a tentative D call TRBD1 (5 bases). The sample taken for sequencing was cultured CD8+ T cells derived from PBMCs. The CDR3 DNA reads TGTGCCAGCAGCGGTGGATTTGGGGCTAGCTCTGGAAACACCATATATTTT. Translating it yields CASSGGFGASSGNTIYF.